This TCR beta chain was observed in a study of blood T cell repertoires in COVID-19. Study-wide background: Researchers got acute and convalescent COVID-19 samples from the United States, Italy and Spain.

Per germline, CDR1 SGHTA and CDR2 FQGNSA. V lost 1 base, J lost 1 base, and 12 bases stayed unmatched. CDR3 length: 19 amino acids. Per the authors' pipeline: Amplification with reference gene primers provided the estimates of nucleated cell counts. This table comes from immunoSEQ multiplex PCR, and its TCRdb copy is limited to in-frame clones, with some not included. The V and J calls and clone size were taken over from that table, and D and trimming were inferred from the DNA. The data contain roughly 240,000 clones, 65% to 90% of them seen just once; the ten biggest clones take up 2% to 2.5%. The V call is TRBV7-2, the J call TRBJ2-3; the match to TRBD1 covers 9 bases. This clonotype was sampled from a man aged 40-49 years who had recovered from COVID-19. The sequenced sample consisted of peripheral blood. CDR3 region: CASSLGAPGQGPGTDTQYF. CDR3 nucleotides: TGTGCCAGCAGCTTAGGCGCCCCGGGACAGGGACCCGGCACAGATACGCAGTATTTT.